The rows below give T cell receptor beta chains drawn from one sample of a study of T cell changes during pregnancy in multiple sclerosis. Generated by immunoSEQ multiplex PCR, the TCRdb table keeps only in-frame clones and is missing some. This table holds tens of thousands of clones, about 91% found once. Sequenced here: CD4+ T cells from peripheral blood mononuclear cells, sampled in the first trimester of pregnancy. The receptor source for this set is a female donor with multiple sclerosis, enrolled in a pregnancy study. Both conserved end residues are part of each CDR3. A D gene is named only where the DNA matches it firmly. Size values are once, few and many counts, or a class for expanded clones, and some rows have none.

V gene,D gene,clone size,J gene,CDR3 DNA,CDR3 protein
TRBV19,TRBD1,-,TRBJ1-5,TGTGCCAGTAGTGCGCCGGTGGGGACAGGGGTCGGCCCCCAGCATTTT,CASSAPVGTGVGPQHF
TRBV19,TRBD1,-,TRBJ2-3,TGTGCCAGCCGGGACAGTATCTTCGGTACGCAGTATTTT,CASRDSIFGTQYF
TRBV5-4,TRBD1,-,TRBJ1-6,TGTGCCAGCAGCTCATTGACAGGGATGGAGTCACCCCTCCACTTT,CASSSLTGMESPLHF
TRBV4-2,TRBD1,-,TRBJ1-2,TGTGCCAGCAGCCAAGAAAGCGGGACAGGGGGTGGCTACACCTTC,CASSQESGTGGGYTF
TRBV2,TRBD1,-,TRBJ1-5,TGTGCCAGCAGACAGGGGGCCAATCAGCCCCAGCATTTT,CASRQGANQPQHF
TRBV14,TRBD1,-,TRBJ1-4,TGTGCCAGCAGCCAAGATCACACCCCCGGGACAGGGGAGAAAAGGGCAACTAATGAAAAACTGTTTTTT,CASSQDHTPGTGEKRATNEKLFF
TRBV5-1,TRBD1,-,TRBJ1-5,TGCGCCAGCAGCGTGACAGGGGATCAGCCCCAGCATTTT,CASSVTGDQPQHF
TRBV11-2,TRBD2,-,TRBJ2-1,TGTGCCAGCAGCATTGGGCTAGCGGGGGGGCGGGCATTGGAGCAGTTCTTC,CASSIGLAGGRALEQFF
TRBV5-1,TRBD2,-,TRBJ2-3,TGCGCCAGCGGGAGCGTAGCGGGGGCTAGCACAGATACGCAGTATTTT,CASGSVAGASTDTQYF
TRBV7-2,-,-,TRBJ1-6,TGTGCCAGCAGCTTAGCGCGGCGCGATTCACCCCTCCACTTT,CASSLARRDSPLHF
TRBV6-1,TRBD1,-,TRBJ2-2,TGTGCCAGCAGTCCTGACAGGGTCCTCGGGGAGCTGTTTTTT,CASSPDRVLGELFF
TRBV30,TRBD1,-,TRBJ1-5,TGTGCCTGCCAACAGGGGGGTCGCAATCAGCCCCAGCATTTT,CACQQGGRNQPQHF
TRBV10-3,-,-,TRBJ2-7,TGTGCCATCAGTGACTACCGGGAGCAGTACTTC,CAISDYREQYF
TRBV27,TRBD1,once,TRBJ1-1,TGTGCCAGCAGTTTCGCCGGTGTACAGGGGGCTACTGAAGCTTTCTTT,CASSFAGVQGATEAFF
TRBV4-3,TRBD2,-,TRBJ2-3,TGCGCCAGCAGCCAACAGCGGGGGACCCATGCAGATACGCAGTATTTT,CASSQQRGTHADTQYF
TRBV14,TRBD1,-,TRBJ2-7,TGTGCCAGCAGCCAAGGACAGGGCCCCTACGAGCAGTACTTC,CASSQGQGPYEQYF
TRBV28,-,-,TRBJ1-6,TGTGCCAGCAGGTTTGGTGCAGGTTCACCCCTCCACTTT,CASRFGAGSPLHF
TRBV7-2,-,-,TRBJ2-3,TGTGCCAGCAGCTCTAGAGTGGGTGGGAGGACAGATACGCAGTATTTT,CASSSRVGGRTDTQYF
TRBV5-1,TRBD2,-,TRBJ2-1,TGCGCCAGCAGCCGAATCATAGCGGGGTTAAGCTCCTACAATGAGCAGTTCTTC,CASSRIIAGLSSYNEQFF
TRBV10-3,TRBD1,-,TRBJ1-2,TGTGCCATCAGCCTACAGGGGGCGCGGTCGGGTTATGGCTACACCTTC,CAISLQGARSGYGYTF